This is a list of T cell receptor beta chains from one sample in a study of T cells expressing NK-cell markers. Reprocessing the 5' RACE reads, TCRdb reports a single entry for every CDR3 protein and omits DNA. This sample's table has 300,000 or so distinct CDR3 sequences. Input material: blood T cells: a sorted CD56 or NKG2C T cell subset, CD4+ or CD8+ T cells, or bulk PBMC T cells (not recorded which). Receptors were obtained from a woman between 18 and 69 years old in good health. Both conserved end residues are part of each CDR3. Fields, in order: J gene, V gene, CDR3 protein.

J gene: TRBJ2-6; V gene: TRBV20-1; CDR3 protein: CSASPVPGANVLTF
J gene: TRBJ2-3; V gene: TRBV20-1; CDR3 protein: CSARDPSSPSTDTQYF
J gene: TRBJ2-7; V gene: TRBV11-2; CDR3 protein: CASSPKTEGYEQYF
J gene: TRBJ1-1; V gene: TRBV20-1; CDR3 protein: CSADREGANTDAFF
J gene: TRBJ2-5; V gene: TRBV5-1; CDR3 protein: CASSSGDQETQYF
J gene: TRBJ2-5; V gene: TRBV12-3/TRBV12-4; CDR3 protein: CASSPPFRAETQYF
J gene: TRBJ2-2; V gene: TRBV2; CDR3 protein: CASSGRDSYTGELFF
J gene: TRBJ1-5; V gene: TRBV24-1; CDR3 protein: CATSGADRGGNQPQHF
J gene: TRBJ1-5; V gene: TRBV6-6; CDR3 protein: CASSFGQPQHF
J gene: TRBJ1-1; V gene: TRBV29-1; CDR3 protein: CSVRGYGNTEAFF
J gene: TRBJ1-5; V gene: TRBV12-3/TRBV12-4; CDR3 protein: CASRPTGGEQPQHF
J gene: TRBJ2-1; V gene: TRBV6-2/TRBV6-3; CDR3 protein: CASSPRRSAYNEQFF
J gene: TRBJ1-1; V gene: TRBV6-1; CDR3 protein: CASSRDSRLNTEAFF
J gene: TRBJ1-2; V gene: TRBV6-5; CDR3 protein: CASSYGRGYGYTF
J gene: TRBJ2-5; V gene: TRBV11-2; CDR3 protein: CASSLRTSGLPSRLETQYF
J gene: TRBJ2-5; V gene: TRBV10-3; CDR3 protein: CAIRMGQQETQYF
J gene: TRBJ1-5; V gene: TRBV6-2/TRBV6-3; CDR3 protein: CASSYSSGARGNQPQHF
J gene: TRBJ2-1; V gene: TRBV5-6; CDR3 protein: CTSSLVAGVGYEQFF
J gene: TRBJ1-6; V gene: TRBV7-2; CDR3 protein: CASANERTGNSPLHF
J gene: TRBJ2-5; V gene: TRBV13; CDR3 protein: CASSLGGSGIKETQYF
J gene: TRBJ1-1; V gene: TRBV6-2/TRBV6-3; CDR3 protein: CASSYAYVTQVRITEAFF
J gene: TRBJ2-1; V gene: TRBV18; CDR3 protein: CASSPLAPQRSYNEQFF
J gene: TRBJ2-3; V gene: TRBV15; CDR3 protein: CATSRDPQWTGAGDTQYF
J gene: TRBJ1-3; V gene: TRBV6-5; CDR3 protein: CASSSPANSGNTIYF
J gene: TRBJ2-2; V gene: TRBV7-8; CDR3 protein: CASSRYRSGTGSGELFF
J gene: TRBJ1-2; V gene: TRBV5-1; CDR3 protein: CASSFRTGGSNYGYTF
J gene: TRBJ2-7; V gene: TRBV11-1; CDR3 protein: CASSSSRDYSYEQYF
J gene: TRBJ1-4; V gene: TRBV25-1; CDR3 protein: CASSWTGTTNEKLFF
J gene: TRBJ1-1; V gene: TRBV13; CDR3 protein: CASSLFPENTEAFF
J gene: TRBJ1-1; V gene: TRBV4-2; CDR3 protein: CASSQDGTLIYIGTEAFF
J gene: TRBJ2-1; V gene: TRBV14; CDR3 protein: CASSPPGTPTYNEQFF
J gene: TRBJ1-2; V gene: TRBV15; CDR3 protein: CATGGQVTSNYGYTF
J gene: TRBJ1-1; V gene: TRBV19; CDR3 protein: CASSPRDRRNTEAFF
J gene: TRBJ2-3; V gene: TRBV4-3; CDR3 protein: CASSQDLGAAADTQYF
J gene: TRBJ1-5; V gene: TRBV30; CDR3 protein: CAWSAQALGQPQHF
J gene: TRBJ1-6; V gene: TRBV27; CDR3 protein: CASSFPGATNSPLHF
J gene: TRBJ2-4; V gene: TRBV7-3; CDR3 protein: CASSLMQGIQYF
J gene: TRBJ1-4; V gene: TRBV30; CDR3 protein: CAWNWRINEKLFF
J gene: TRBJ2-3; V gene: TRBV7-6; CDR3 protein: CASSFRTADTQYF
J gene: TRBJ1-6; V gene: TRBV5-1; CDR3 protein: CASSLVSSSYNSPLHF
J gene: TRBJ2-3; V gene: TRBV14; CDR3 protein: CASSQGGRGRDTQYF
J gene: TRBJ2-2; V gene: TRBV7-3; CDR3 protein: CASSLRGQGIGELFF
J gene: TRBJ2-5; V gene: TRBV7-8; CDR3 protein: CASSLVEKSVAQYF
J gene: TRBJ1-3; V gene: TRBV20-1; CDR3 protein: CSARLAGGSGNTIYF
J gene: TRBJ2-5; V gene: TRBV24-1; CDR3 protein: CAAADSEGTQYF
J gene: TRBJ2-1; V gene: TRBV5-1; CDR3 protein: CASRPTDLTYNEQFF
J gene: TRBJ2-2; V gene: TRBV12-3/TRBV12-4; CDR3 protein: CASSGTGAGELFF
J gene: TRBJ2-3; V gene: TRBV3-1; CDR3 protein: CASRGVTSGRGEDTQYF
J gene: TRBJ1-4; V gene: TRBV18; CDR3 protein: CASSPRAGDEKLFF
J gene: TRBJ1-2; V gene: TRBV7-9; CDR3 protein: CASSLEQHYGYTF
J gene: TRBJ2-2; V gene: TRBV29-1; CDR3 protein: CSVEAGKAGELFF
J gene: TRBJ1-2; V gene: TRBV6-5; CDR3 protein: CASLAPYGYTF
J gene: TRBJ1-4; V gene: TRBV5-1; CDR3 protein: CASSPGRVRDEKLFF
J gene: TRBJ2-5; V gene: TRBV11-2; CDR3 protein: CASSSLAGRRDIRETQYF
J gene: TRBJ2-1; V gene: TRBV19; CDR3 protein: CASRGGTSLNNEQFF
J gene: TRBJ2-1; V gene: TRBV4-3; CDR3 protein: CASSQVSPSGRGGNEQFF
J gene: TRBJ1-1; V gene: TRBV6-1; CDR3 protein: CASTPRIHLNTEAFF
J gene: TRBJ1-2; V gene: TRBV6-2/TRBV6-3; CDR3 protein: CASSPSGDYGYTF
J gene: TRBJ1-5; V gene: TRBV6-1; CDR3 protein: CASSRGTGGGNQPQHF